This TCR beta chain was captured in a study of T cells after posttransplantation cyclophosphamide. General study results and limits: Later blood repertoires were often dominated by clones from the donor CD8+ memory compartment. TRB overlap between skin or GI tissue T cells and blood was limited. Recipient CMV seropositivity and CMV reactivation strongly tracked TRB clonality.

Ten or more counts support this clone. What it binds is unknown. The protocol was immunoSEQ multiplex PCR, while the TCRdb copy is restricted to in-frame clones and leaves out a portion. The data show 16,000 or so clones, with none appearing a single time. Cyclophosphamide on days +3 and +4 followed busulfan-fludarabine conditioning and a marrow graft. Germline V gene sequence: CDR1 SGDLS, CDR2 YYNGEE. V lost 0 bases and J lost 7; bases outside the gene matches: 3. This CDR3 has 14 residues. The sample here was PBMCs, taken after allogeneic stem cell transplant with posttransplant cyclophosphamide. The V gene is TRBV9, the J gene TRBJ1-3, with 8 bases lining up with TRBD1. This TCR was recovered from a female patient in her 30s who received an allogeneic stem cell transplant from a related donor, was CMV-positive, and had no GVHD. Some T cells may be provided by the graft donor. The CDR3 region has the DNA TGTGCCAGCAGCGTAGATCAGGGGGCGAACACCATATATTTT. This encodes CASSVDQGANTIYF.